One and the same sample provided the 31 T cell receptor beta chains below, sequenced in a study of identical twins (dated by TCRdb to between 2015 and 2016). The library came from 5' RACE. Sequenced on an Illumina HiSeq 2000. Using fastp trimming at Q25 and MiXCR clonotype assembly, TCRdb reanalyzed the public sequencing data and kept in-frame beta chains. Entries are consolidated by CDR3 protein sequence, retaining the most common genes and DNA. The sample contains a few hundred thousand distinct CDR3 sequences, 9% to 10% of them found a single time. Roughly 3% of the sample lies in the top ten. These data were also filed under a second study, of yellow fever vaccine responses in identical twins.

The specimen was PBMCs. These receptor sequences come from a woman between 18 and 29 years old in good health.

The V call is TRBV9, the J call TRBJ2-1; TRBD2 matches at 7 bases. J gave up 0 bases and V 6 bases, and 6 bases lay outside the gene matches. Looked up from germline, CDR1 is SGDLS and CDR2 is YYNGEE. The CDR3 has 15 amino acids. CDR3 DNA: TGTGCCAGCACTGGCGGGAGTCTCTCCTACAATGAGCAGTTCTTC. Translating gives CASTGGSLSYNEQFF.

This clonotype was found many times. The chain couples TRBV20-1 to TRBJ2-5, with 11 bases matching TRBD2. Germline-derived CDR1 and CDR2 are DFQATT and SNEGSKA (reference sequence). The trim removed 2 bases at V and 5 bases at J, leaving 7 bases unmatched. The CDR3 is 15 residues long. The CDR3 DNA follows: TGCAGTGCTAGACCCCTAGCGGGAGGCTGGGAGACCCAGTACTTC. As protein: CSARPLAGGWETQYF.

This clonotype has more than one count but fewer than ten. The DNA for the CDR3 is TGTGCCAGCAGGGACCCGGGACTGCCCTACAATGAGCAGTTCTTC. This encodes CASRDPGLPYNEQFF. The V gene is TRBV6-2 or TRBV6-3, the J gene TRBJ2-1; perhaps TRBD2 as D (6 bases). V lost 6 bases, J lost 2 bases, and 14 bases lay in between. CDR1 is MNHEY and CDR2 is SVGEGT in the germline V gene. The CDR3 length is 15 residues.

A few counts support this clonotype. The chain has TRBV28 and TRBJ2-2, with D uncertain. This CDR3 contains 12 residues. Germline CDR1 is MDHEN and CDR2 is SYDVKM. Deletions cut 10 bases from V and 5 bases from J, with 11 bases between. CDR3: CATHPTTGELFF. The DNA for the CDR3 is TGTGCCACCCACCCGACTACCGGGGAGCTGTTTTTT. The full variable domain, its missing parts supplied by reference TRBV28 and TRBJ2-2, is DVKVTQSSRYLVKRTGEKVFLECVQDMDHENMFWYRQDPGLGLRLIYFSYDVKMKEKGDIPEGYSVSREKKERFSLILESASTNQTSMYLCATHPTTGELFFGEGSRLTVL.

CDR3 sequence reads: CARGPGPSTDTQYF. CDR3 in DNA: TGTGCCAGGGGCCCCGGGCCCAGCACAGATACGCAGTATTTT. This chain links TRBV7-2 with TRBJ2-3; D remains unclear. Germline V gene data show CDR1 as SGHTA and CDR2 as FQGNSA. V lost 9 bases and J lost 0, with 13 bases in between. This CDR3 has 14 amino acids.

This sequence joins TRBV20-1 and TRBJ2-7; perhaps TRBD2 as D (6 bases). Per germline, CDR1 DFQATT and CDR2 SNEGSKA (reference sequence). The V and J ends lost 6 bases and 4 bases respectively, with 19 bases between them. The CDR3 is made up of 14 amino acids. This CDR3 is CSAGRDLAVYEQYF. The CDR3 DNA reads TGCAGTGCGGGAAGGGACTTAGCCGTTTACGAGCAGTACTTC.

This clonotype was found many times. This sequence joins TRBV6-5 and TRBJ1-3, with TRBD1 identical over 8 bases. This CDR3 is 16 amino acids long. Germline V lookup: CDR1 MNHEY, CDR2 SVGAGI. Trimming cost V 0 bases and J 1 base; bases outside gene matches: 2. The CDR3 region is CASSYSQGASGNTIYF. CDR3 sequence (DNA): TGTGCCAGCAGTTACTCCCAGGGGGCATCTGGAAACACCATATATTTT.

This clonotype has a handful of counts. The chain is built from TRBV20-1 and TRBJ2-7, with no clear D. Per the germline V gene, CDR1 is DFQATT and CDR2 is SNEGSKA (reference sequence). There are 14 residues in the CDR3. Trimming cost V 0 bases and J 1 base, with 10 bases left between them. The chain's CDR3 is CSARDRSTSYEQYF. The DNA for the CDR3 is TGCAGTGCTAGAGATAGGTCCACATCCTACGAGCAGTACTTC.

The chain combines TRBV5-1 with TRBJ2-3; no clear D gene. V shed 2 bases and J shed 2 bases, with 9 bases lying between them. This CDR3 is 14 amino acids long. Germline V gives CDR1 SGHRS, CDR2 YFSETQ. The CDR3 here is CASSFRGDTDTQYF. In DNA form, the CDR3 reads TGCGCCAGCAGCTTCAGAGGAGACACAGATACGCAGTATTTT.

This clonotype was observed at least ten times. This chain joins TRBV20-1 and TRBJ2-1, with 7 bases matching TRBD2. CDR1 and CDR2 from the germline V gene are DFQATT and SNEGSKA (reference sequence). The CDR3 runs to 13 residues. Trimming at V came to 7 bases and at J to 4 bases, leaving 7 bases not matched to a gene. The DNA for the CDR3 is TGCAGTGGTCTTCTAGCGGCTTACAATGAGCAGTTCTTC. Protein product: CSGLLAAYNEQFF.

This clonotype was detected ten times or more. The chain is built from TRBV6-2 or TRBV6-3 and TRBJ2-1; weak D call: TRBD2 (6 bases). Germline-derived CDR1 and CDR2 are MNHEY and SVGEGT. The CDR3 consists of 16 residues. Trimming pared 0 bases from V and 3 bases from J, leaving 12 bases between. The DNA of the CDR3 is TGTGCCAGCAGTTACTCGAGTAGCGGACACTACAATGAGCAGTTCTTC. Protein product: CASSYSSSGHYNEQFF.

V and J are TRBV6-2 or TRBV6-3 and TRBJ1-4, with D tentatively TRBD1 (5 bases). The CDR3 covers 15 residues. CDR1 MNHEY and CDR2 SVGEGT come from the germline V gene. V was clipped by 6 bases and J by 5 bases, with 16 bases between them. CDR3 nucleotides: TGTGCCAGCAGCTCACTTCTCGCAGGGAATGAAAAACTGTTTTTT. Protein sequence: CASSSLLAGNEKLFF.

This clonotype has just a few counts. The CDR3 loop is CASTDRTYSYEQYF. The CDR3 coding sequence is TGTGCCAGCACAGACAGAACGTACTCCTACGAGCAGTACTTC. J is TRBJ2-7 and V is TRBV2; maybe TRBD1 (5 bases). Per the germline V gene, CDR1 is SNHLY and CDR2 is FYNNEI. CDR3 length equals 14 residues. V lost 7 bases and J lost 0, with 13 bases in between.

J is TRBJ2-7 and V is TRBV27; 7 bases match TRBD1. Germline assignment: CDR1 MNHEY and CDR2 SMNVEV (reference sequence). The CDR3 totals 15 residues. The V gene end was trimmed by 5 bases and the J gene end by 2 bases; junction bases not matched to a gene: 9. As DNA, the CDR3 is TGTGCCAGCAGTCGAGCCGTTGGACAGGCCTACGAGCAGTACTTC. Its translation: CASSRAVGQAYEQYF.

Many counts were recorded for this clonotype. This chain joins TRBV6-1 and TRBJ2-1; 12 bases are a match to TRBD2. Germline assignment: CDR1 MNHNS and CDR2 SASEGT. CDR3 size: 14 residues. The ends lost 6 bases at V and 6 bases at J; junction bases unmatched: 3. The CDR3 DNA follows: TGTGCCAGCAGGCGACTAGCGGGAGTCAATGAGCAGTTCTTC. Residues: CASRRLAGVNEQFF.

This clonotype was detected many times. The chain has TRBV4-2 and TRBJ1-4; D gene uncertain. The CDR3 contains 15 residues. Trimming removed 1 base at V and 5 bases at J, with 11 bases between. Germline V gene sequence: CDR1 LGHNA, CDR2 YNFKEQ. DNA for the CDR3: TGTGCCAGCAGCCAAGTGGGCCAGCAGAATGAAAAACTGTTTTTT. It yields the protein CASSQVGQQNEKLFF.

V is TRBV3-1 and J is TRBJ2-5, with 7 nucleotides matching TRBD1. This CDR3 contains 15 residues. Germline CDR1 is LGHDT and CDR2 is YNNKEL (reference sequence). The trim removed 7 bases at V and 5 bases at J, leaving 13 bases unmatched. The CDR3 sequence is CASTHHSGGSETQYF. CDR3 sequence (DNA): TGTGCCAGCACCCATCACTCAGGGGGATCGGAGACCCAGTACTTC.

Many counts were recorded for this clonotype. The chain recombines TRBV3-1 with TRBJ2-3; D is perhaps TRBD2 (5 bases). The CDR3 runs to 14 residues. CDR1 and CDR2 (germline): LGHDT, YNNKEL (reference sequence). The ends were cut back, 4 bases at V and 1 base at J, with 9 bases in the middle. CDR3 loop: CASSPRDRTDTQYF. The CDR3 DNA sequence: TGTGCCAGCAGCCCACGGGATCGCACAGATACGCAGTATTTT.

The chain carries TRBV12-3 or TRBV12-4 and TRBJ2-7; D is possibly TRBD1 or TRBD2 (7 bases each). The CDR3 has 16 residues. V shed 8 bases and J shed 3 bases, with 23 bases lying between them. The CDR3 DNA reads TGTGCCAGCGCCAATAGGGGGCTAGCGGACGGCTACGAGCAGTACTTC. Translation gives CASANRGLADGYEQYF.

V is TRBV2 and J is TRBJ2-7; 16 positions agree with TRBD2. The germline CDR1 and CDR2 sequences are SNHLY and FYNNEI. V lost 6 bases to trimming and J lost 0 bases; unmatched junction nucleotides: 5. This CDR3 comprises 17 residues. The CDR3 bases are TGTGCCAGCAGGGGGACTAGCGGGAGGGAAAGCTCCTACGAGCAGTACTTC. It is translated as CASRGTSGRESSYEQYF.

This clonotype was recorded a few times. J is TRBJ1-1 and V is TRBV18; possible D gene TRBD1, 6 bases. The CDR3 loop spans 14 amino acids. The V and J ends lost 1 base and 7 bases respectively, with 13 bases between them. The V gene's germline CDR1 is KGHSH and CDR2 LQKENI. The chain's CDR3 is CASSPLDEQGEAFF. The DNA of the CDR3 is TGTGCCAGCTCACCACTAGATGAACAGGGTGAAGCTTTCTTT.

This clonotype appeared many times. The chain carries TRBV20-1 and TRBJ2-1, with D possibly matching TRBD1 (6 bases). The CDR3 is 12 residues long. Deletions cut 2 bases from V and 5 bases from J, with 7 bases between. CDR1 and CDR2 (germline): DFQATT, SNEGSKA (reference sequence). CDR3 sequence (DNA): TGCAGTGCTAGAAAGGGGGACAATGAGCAGTTCTTC. Residues: CSARKGDNEQFF.

This clonotype appeared many times. The chain carries TRBV15 and TRBJ2-5, with unresolved D. The CDR3 runs to 14 residues. Germline lookup yields CDR1 LNHNV and CDR2 YYDKDF (reference sequence). Trimming took 4 bases from V and 2 from J, leaving 11 bases between them. The CDR3 coding sequence is TGTGCCACCAGCAACCCCCGGGTACAAGAGACCCAGTACTTC. This gives the protein CATSNPRVQETQYF. Full variable domain (outside the CDR3, taken from reference TRBV15 and TRBJ2-5): DAMVIQNPRYQVTQFGKPVTLSCSQTLNHNVMYWYQQKSSQAPKLLFHYYDKDFNNEADTPDNFQSRRPNTSFCFLDIRSPGLGDTAMYLCATSNPRVQETQYFGPGTRLLVL.

This clonotype was seen many times. The chain is built from TRBV29-1 and TRBJ2-4; D might be TRBD2 (6 bases). Germline V gene sequence: CDR1 SQVTM, CDR2 ANQGSEA. With 7 bases removed from V and 7 bases from J, the gap between germline ends came to 17 bases. The CDR3 sequence is 13 residues long. The CDR3 spells CSALQGGRNIQYF. The CDR3 DNA sequence: TGCAGCGCCCTGCAGGGAGGTAGGAACATTCAGTACTTC. The full variable domain, with the rest looked up from reference TRBV29-1 and TRBJ2-4, is SAVISQKPSRDICQRGTSLTIQCQVDSQVTMMFWYRQQPGQSLTLIATANQGSEATYESGFVIDKFPISRPNLTFSTLTVSNMSPEDSSIYLCSALQGGRNIQYFGAGTRLSVL.

This clonotype was seen at least ten times. The rearrangement links TRBV4-3 to TRBJ2-1; D is perhaps TRBD1 (5 bases). CDR3 length: 15 residues. V lost 0 bases to trimming and J lost 2 bases, with 8 bases between them. Germline V gene sequence: CDR1 LGHNA, CDR2 YSLEER. Written as DNA, the CDR3 is TGCGCCAGCAGCCAAGACAGGGTGGCCTACAATGAGCAGTTCTTC. It translates to CASSQDRVAYNEQFF.

This clonotype was found many times. The chain uses TRBV5-1 and TRBJ2-7; D gene unclear. V was shortened by 3 bases and J by 3 bases, with 13 bases between the two germline ends. The CDR3 extends over 14 amino acids. Germline CDR1 SGHRS, CDR2 YFSETQ. CDR3 residues: CASSSAGEGYEQYF. The CDR3 coding sequence is TGCGCCAGCAGCTCGGCAGGAGAAGGCTACGAGCAGTACTTC.

This chain joins TRBV7-6 and TRBJ1-1; no clear D. This CDR3 is 17 amino acids long. Germline V CDR1 and CDR2: SGHVS, FNYEAQ. Trimming took 2 bases from V and 0 from J, leaving 16 bases between them. The CDR3 DNA follows: TGTGCCAGCAGCTTAATAATTCCTCGAGGCATGAACACTGAAGCTTTCTTT. Amino acids: CASSLIIPRGMNTEAFF.

The DNA for the CDR3 is TGTGCCAGCAGCCCCCAGGTGATAGATAACATTCAGTACTTC. Amino acids: CASSPQVIDNIQYF. This chain connects TRBV11-2 to TRBJ2-4; unclear D gene. The CDR3 extends over 14 amino acids. Per the germline V gene, CDR1 is SGHAT and CDR2 is FQNNGV. Trimming removed 5 bases from V and 7 bases from J, with 15 bases in between.

This clonotype has just a few counts. The chain recombines TRBV6-2 or TRBV6-3 with TRBJ2-5, with D perhaps TRBD1 or TRBD2 (6 bases each). Germline loops: CDR1 MNHEY, CDR2 SVGEGT. V lost 6 bases, J lost 4 bases, and 18 bases lay in between. The CDR3 is made up of 15 amino acids. CDR3: CASSDGLGGRETQYF. The CDR3 nucleotides are TGTGCCAGCAGCGACGGTTTAGGGGGGAGAGAGACCCAGTACTTC.

The chain combines TRBV5-1 with TRBJ2-3; D is ambiguous. The V end was cut by 2 bases, the J end by 5 bases, with 15 bases between. Germline-derived CDR1 and CDR2 are SGHRS and YFSETQ. The CDR3 totals 15 residues. The CDR3 region is CASSFTATGKDTQYF. Here the CDR3 DNA reads TGCGCCAGCAGCTTTACTGCAACCGGCAAAGATACGCAGTATTTT.

The J gene is TRBJ2-1, the V gene TRBV15, with a weak D call TRBD1 (5 bases). V lost 0 bases, J lost 2 bases, and 20 bases lay in between. Germline V gives CDR1 LNHNV, CDR2 YYDKDF (reference sequence). The CDR3 covers 19 residues. CDR3 residues: CATSRDSAQGRVTYNEQFF. CDR3 coding DNA: TGTGCCACCAGCAGAGACTCCGCTCAAGGCAGGGTGACCTACAATGAGCAGTTCTTC.